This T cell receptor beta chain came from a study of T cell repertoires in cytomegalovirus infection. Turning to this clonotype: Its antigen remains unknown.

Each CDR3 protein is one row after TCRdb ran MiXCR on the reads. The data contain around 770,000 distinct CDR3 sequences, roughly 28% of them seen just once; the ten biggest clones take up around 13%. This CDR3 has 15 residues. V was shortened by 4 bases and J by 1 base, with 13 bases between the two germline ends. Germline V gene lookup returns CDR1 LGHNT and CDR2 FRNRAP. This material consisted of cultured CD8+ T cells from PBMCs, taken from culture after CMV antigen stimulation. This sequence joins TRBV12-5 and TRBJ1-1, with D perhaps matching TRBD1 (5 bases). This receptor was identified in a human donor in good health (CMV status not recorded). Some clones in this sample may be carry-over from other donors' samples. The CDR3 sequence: CASGYQGGANTEAFF. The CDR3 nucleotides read TGTGCTAGTGGTTATCAGGGTGGTGCGAACACTGAAGCTTTCTTT.